These 22 T cell receptor beta chains came from one sample sequenced in a study of T-cell memory formation after mild COVID-19. TCRdb analysed the 5' RACE reads with MiXCR anew, one entry per CDR3 protein. The sample consists of 150,000 or so distinct CDR3 sequences, about 15% of them appearing once. Sample: PBMCs or a T cell subset sorted from them (not recorded which). The origin of the receptors is an adult woman who had mild COVID-19 (a few samples of this study predate the infection). Cell type and time point are not known.

This clonotype showed up just a few times. The chain links TRBV12-3 or TRBV12-4 to TRBJ2-1; perhaps D is TRBD1 or TRBD2 (5 bases each). Trimming cost V 6 bases and J 2 bases, with 14 bases left between them. The CDR3 consists of 15 residues. This CDR3 reads CASSPMGTPYNEQFF. The CDR3 bases are TGTGCCAGCAGCCCAATGGGGACGCCCTACAATGAGCAGTTCTTC.

This chain links TRBV7-7 with TRBJ2-2, with D hard to call. In germline, CDR1 is SSHAT, CDR2 FNYEAQ (reference sequence). The V gene lost 7 bases and the J gene lost 0 bases, with 9 bases spanning the gap. The CDR3 is 14 residues long. CDR3 bases: TGTGCCAGCACGGGCAGTGCGAACACCGGGGAGCTGTTTTTT. It yields the protein CASTGSANTGELFF. The full variable domain, in which reference TRBV7-7 and TRBJ2-2 provide the parts outside the CDR3, is GAGVSQSPRYKVTKRGQDVTLRCDPISSHATLYWYQQALGQGPEFLTYFNYEAQPDKSGLPSDRFSAERPEGSISTLTIQRTEQRDSAMYRCASTGSANTGELFFGEGSRLTVL.

The chain recombines TRBV5-1 with TRBJ1-1; D unresolved. The CDR3 sequence is 15 residues long. Trimming cost V 0 bases and J 2 bases, with 11 bases left between them. Looked up from germline, CDR1 is SGHRS and CDR2 is YFSETQ. The CDR3 spells CASSLARGSNTEAFF. The CDR3 coding sequence is TGCGCCAGCAGCTTGGCCCGTGGCAGCAACACTGAAGCTTTCTTT.

In its sample, this clonotype was seen a few times. The V call is TRBV7-6, the J call TRBJ2-1; 9 positions match TRBD1. V trimming: 3 bases; J trimming: 3 bases; junction bases outside the gene matches: 3. The germline V gene encodes CDR1 SGHVS and CDR2 FNYEAQ. The CDR3 runs 15 residues. The chain's CDR3 is CASSFGTGLYNEQFF. CDR3 DNA sequence: TGTGCCAGCAGCTTCGGGACAGGGCTCTACAATGAGCAGTTCTTC. The complete variable domain, with remaining parts taken from reference TRBV7-6 and TRBJ2-1, reads GAGVSQSPRYKVTKRGQDVALRCDPISGHVSLYWYRQALGQGPEFLTYFNYEAQQDKSGLPNDRFSAERPEGSISTLTIQRTEQRDSAMYRCASSFGTGLYNEQFFGPGTRLTVL.

This clonotype was counted at least ten times. This sequence joins TRBV6-2 or TRBV6-3 and TRBJ2-7, with D unclear. Trimming shortened V by 4 bases and J by 0 bases, and 4 bases separated the two germline ends. Germline CDR1 and CDR2: MNHEY and SVGEGT. The CDR3 is made up of 12 amino acids. CDR3 DNA: TGTGCCAGCAGTTCAAGCTCCTACGAGCAGTACTTC. Translating gives CASSSSSYEQYF.

This chain links TRBV20-1 with TRBJ1-2; a possible D gene is TRBD1 (5 bases). Trimming took 5 bases from V and 8 from J, leaving 18 bases between them. The CDR3 totals 13 residues. Germline CDR1 is DFQATT and CDR2 is SNEGSKA (reference sequence). The CDR3 protein is CSASGHRSWGYTF. As DNA, the CDR3 is TGCAGTGCTTCTGGACATCGCTCTTGGGGCTACACCTTC.

This clonotype showed up just a few times. The V call is TRBV7-9, the J call TRBJ2-5; 7 bases match TRBD1. CDR3 length: 16 amino acids. Unmatched junction bases numbered 15, after V lost 4 bases and J lost 7 bases. The germline CDR1 and CDR2 sequences are SEHNR and FQNEAQ (reference sequence). CDR3 nucleotide sequence: TGTGCCAGCAGCTCAACCGACAGGGTAGGGAAGGTGACCCAGTACTTC. Translation gives CASSSTDRVGKVTQYF.

This chain uses TRBV5-4 with TRBJ2-7; D gene uncertain. The CDR3 sequence is 11 residues long. The V gene's germline CDR1 is SGHNT and CDR2 YYREEE (reference sequence). V gave up 7 bases and J gave up 3 bases, with 8 bases separating them. DNA for the CDR3: TGTGCCAGCGGAACGGGCTACGAGCAGTACTTC. It encodes CASGTGYEQYF. The whole variable domain, filled in from reference TRBV5-4 and TRBJ2-7, reads ETGVTQSPTHLIKTRGQQVTLRCSSQSGHNTVSWYQQALGQGPQFIFQYYREEENGRGNFPPRFSGLQFPNYSSELNVNALELDDSALYLCASGTGYEQYFGPGTRLTVT.

CDR3 region: CASSLVRGPGPEAFF. The CDR3 DNA reads TGTGCCAGTAGTTTGGTAAGGGGGCCAGGACCTGAAGCTTTCTTT. The chain has TRBV19 and TRBJ1-1; 7 bases fit TRBD1. The CDR3 contains 15 residues. CDR1 and CDR2 from the germline V gene are LNHDA and SQIVND (reference sequence). V shed 5 bases and J 6 bases; nucleotides not matched to a gene: 12.

This clonotype has more than one count but fewer than ten. The chain couples TRBV7-9 to TRBJ2-1, with 9 bases lining up with TRBD1. CDR3 size: 17 residues. Trimming removed 1 base from V and 8 bases from J; junction bases left unmatched: 12. Germline lookup yields CDR1 SEHNR and CDR2 FQNEAQ (reference sequence). In DNA, the CDR3 is TGTGCCAGCAGCTTAGAGAGGACAGGGGCAAGGGTCGATGAGCAGTTCTTC. Translation gives CASSLERTGARVDEQFF.

In this sample, this clonotype turned up a few times. This rearrangement joins TRBV29-1 to TRBJ2-1, with D tentatively TRBD1 (6 bases). The germline CDR1 and CDR2 sequences are SQVTM and ANQGSEA. The V end was cut by 6 bases, the J end by 10 bases, with 7 bases between. The CDR3 loop spans 9 amino acids. This CDR3 is CSVDREQFF. CDR3 in DNA: TGCAGCGTGGACAGAGAGCAGTTCTTC.

This clonotype was seen a handful of times. The gene calls are TRBV19 and TRBJ2-1; 7 bases fit TRBD2. CDR1 LNHDA and CDR2 SQIVND come from the germline V gene (reference sequence). V shed 6 bases and J 4 bases; nucleotides not matched to a gene: 6. The CDR3 covers 14 residues. CDR3 sequence reads: CASRAGLGYNEQFF. The CDR3 DNA follows: TGTGCCAGTAGAGCGGGGCTAGGGTACAATGAGCAGTTCTTC.

The chain joins TRBV9 to TRBJ2-3, with 9 bases matching TRBD1. The CDR3 loop spans 16 amino acids. With 2 bases clipped from V and 3 bases from J, the junction kept 7 bases outside the gene matches. Germline V gene lookup returns CDR1 SGDLS and CDR2 YYNGEE. DNA for the CDR3: TGTGCCAGCAGCGTCACGGGACAGGGCGTGACAGATACGCAGTATTTT. This translates into CASSVTGQGVTDTQYF. The full variable domain, rest sourced from reference TRBV9 and TRBJ2-3, is DSGVTQTPKHLITATGQRVTLRCSPRSGDLSVYWYQQSLDQGLQFLIQYYNGEERAKGNILERFSAQQFPDLHSELNLSSLELGDSALYFCASSVTGQGVTDTQYFGPGTRLTVL.

The rearrangement links TRBV6-2 or TRBV6-3 to TRBJ1-5, with D possibly TRBD1 on 5 matching bases. CDR1 MNHEY and CDR2 SVGEGT come from the germline V gene. Trimming left V 6 bases short and J 3 bases short, with 24 bases between. CDR3 length: 18 residues. The CDR3 DNA follows: TGTGCCAGCAGGACGCTGAGGAGTAACGGGGGTAACAATCAGCCCCAGCATTTT. Translation: CASRTLRSNGGNNQPQHF.

This clonotype was seen more than once but under ten times. The chain links TRBV7-2 to TRBJ2-3; D unresolved. The CDR3 covers 12 residues. CDR1 and CDR2 from the germline V gene are SGHTA and FQGNSA. With 5 bases removed from V and 5 bases from J, the gap between germline ends came to 8 bases. CDR3 in amino acids: CASSPQRDTQYF. In DNA, the CDR3 is TGTGCCAGCAGCCCCCAAAGAGATACGCAGTATTTT.

The chain is built from TRBV6-6 and TRBJ2-5; possible D gene TRBD1, 6 bases. Trimming removed 6 bases from V and 5 bases from J, with 16 bases in between. The CDR3 has 14 residues. Germline lookup yields CDR1 MNHNY and CDR2 SVGAGI (reference sequence). CDR3 DNA: TGTGCCAGCAGCAAGGGGGTTAAGGGGGAGACCCAGTACTTC. Translation: CASSKGVKGETQYF.

The chain carries TRBV7-6 and TRBJ2-7; D not resolved. The CDR3 totals 15 residues. The V end lost 0 bases, the J end lost 0 bases, and 9 bases lay between the germline ends. Germline lookup yields CDR1 SGHVS and CDR2 FNYEAQ. As DNA, the CDR3 is TGTGCCAGCAGCTTAGCGGACGGGTCCTCCTACGAGCAGTACTTC. This codes for CASSLADGSSYEQYF. Full variable domain (missing parts from reference TRBV7-6 and TRBJ2-7): GAGVSQSPRYKVTKRGQDVALRCDPISGHVSLYWYRQALGQGPEFLTYFNYEAQQDKSGLPNDRFSAERPEGSISTLTIQRTEQRDSAMYRCASSLADGSSYEQYFGPGTRLTVT.

This clonotype was detected a few times. The rearrangement links TRBV7-2 to TRBJ2-2; the D is unclear. The germline gives CDR1 SGHTA, CDR2 FQGNSA. Trimming pared 4 bases from V and 4 bases from J, leaving 19 bases between. This CDR3 has 17 amino acids. Here the CDR3 reads CASSSESWVASTGELFF. The CDR3, as DNA: TGTGCCAGCAGCTCCGAATCGTGGGTAGCCTCCACCGGGGAGCTGTTTTTT. The full variable domain, rest sourced from reference TRBV7-2 and TRBJ2-2, is GAGVSQSPSNKVTEKGKDVELRCDPISGHTALYWYRQSLGQGLEFLIYFQGNSAPDKSGLPSDRFSAERTGGSVSTLTIQRTQQEDSAVYLCASSSESWVASTGELFFGEGSRLTVL.

The rearrangement joins TRBV7-9 to TRBJ2-3; tentatively, D is TRBD2 (6 bases). Germline values: CDR1 SEHNR, CDR2 FQNEAQ (reference sequence). The CDR3 loop spans 13 amino acids. V was shortened by 2 bases and J by 10 bases, with 13 bases between the two germline ends. The CDR3 DNA sequence: TGTGCCAGCAGCTTAACGGATAGCGGACCGCAGTATTTT. Its translation: CASSLTDSGPQYF.

This chain links TRBV7-6 with TRBJ2-7; D is unresolved. The germline V gene encodes CDR1 SGHVS and CDR2 FNYEAQ. V was trimmed by 1 base and J by 3 bases, leaving 13 bases between them. This CDR3 comprises 15 residues. CDR3 protein: CASSLGSLTDYEQYF. The CDR3 coding sequence is TGTGCCAGCAGCTTAGGGTCCCTAACAGACTACGAGCAGTACTTC.

Here the CDR3 DNA reads TGTGCCAGCAGTGAAAATCTCGGGAGCTACGAGCAGTACTTC. Encoded protein: CASSENLGSYEQYF. The genes are TRBV2 and TRBJ2-7, with a weak D call TRBD2 (6 bases). With 2 bases removed from V and 3 bases from J, the gap between germline ends came to 11 bases. Looked up from germline, CDR1 is SNHLY and CDR2 is FYNNEI. The CDR3 extends over 14 amino acids. Filled out from reference TRBV2 and TRBJ2-7, the complete variable domain reads EPEVTQTPSHQVTQMGQEVILRCVPISNHLYFYWYRQILGQKVEFLVSFYNNEISEKSEIFDDQFSVERPDGSNFTLKIRSTKLEDSAMYFCASSENLGSYEQYFGPGTRLTVT.

The chain is built from TRBV7-2 and TRBJ2-3; D is possibly TRBD2 (6 bases). V was cut by 0 bases and J by 2 bases, with 9 bases left in between. The CDR3 totals 15 residues. Germline V CDR1 and CDR2: SGHTA, FQGNSA. The CDR3 DNA reads TGTGCCAGCAGCTTAGCCGGAGGGTTCACAGATACGCAGTATTTT. The encoded protein is CASSLAGGFTDTQYF.